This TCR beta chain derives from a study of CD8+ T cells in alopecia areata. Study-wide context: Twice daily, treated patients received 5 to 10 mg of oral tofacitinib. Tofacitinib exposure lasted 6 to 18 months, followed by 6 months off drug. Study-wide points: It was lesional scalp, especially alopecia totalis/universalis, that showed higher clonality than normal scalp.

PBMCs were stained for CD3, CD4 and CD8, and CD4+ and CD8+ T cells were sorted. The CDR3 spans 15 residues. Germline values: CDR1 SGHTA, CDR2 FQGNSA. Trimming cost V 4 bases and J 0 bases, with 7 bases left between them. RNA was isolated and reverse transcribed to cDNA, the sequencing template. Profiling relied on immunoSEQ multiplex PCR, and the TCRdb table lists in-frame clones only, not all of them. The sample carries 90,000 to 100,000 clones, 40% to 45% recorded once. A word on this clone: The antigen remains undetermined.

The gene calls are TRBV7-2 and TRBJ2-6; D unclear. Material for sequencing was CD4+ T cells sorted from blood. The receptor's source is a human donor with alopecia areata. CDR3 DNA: TGTGCCAGCAGCTCTCAGTACTCTGGGGCCAACGTCCTGACTTTC. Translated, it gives CASSSQYSGANVLTF.